This T cell receptor (beta chain) originates from a study of spatial heterogeneity in lung cancer. The time point: blood at routine non-recurrence follow-up after resection. The study sequenced unsorted whole RNA from tumor, nontumor lung or frozen PBMC. The CDR3 spans 14 residues. V gave up 0 bases and J gave up 4 bases, with 8 bases separating them. Germline lookup yields CDR1 SGHKS and CDR2 YYEKEE (reference sequence). TCRdb re-derived calls from the 5' RACE reads in MiXCR, one entry per CDR3 protein. The data hold about 50,000 distinct CDR3 sequences, with 7.4% observed a single time. This sequence originates from a female donor with early-stage non-small cell lung cancer. The chain is built from TRBV5-5 and TRBJ2-1; D uncertain. Material: PBMCs, obtained at follow-up. CDR3 loop: CASSLADGYNEQFF. CDR3 coding DNA: TGTGCCAGCAGCTTGGCCGACGGATACAATGAGCAGTTCTTC.